Listed below are T cell receptor beta chains from one sample, sequenced in a study of blood T cell repertoires in COVID-19. Measured with immunoSEQ multiplex PCR; TCRdb has only the in-frame clones, and not every one. The sample carries approximately 170,000 clones, 80% to 90% recorded once. Sequencing was carried out using peripheral blood. Every receptor here comes from a man aged 18-30 years who had recovered from COVID-19. Each CDR3 is given with its conserved first and last residue. D genes are given only for firm matches. Part of the rows lack a size; the others show once, few, many or a class for expanded clones.

cdr3_aa | cdr3_nt | v_call | d_call | j_call | clone_size
CASSQAGGLVEGYTF | TGTGCCAGCAGCCAAGCAGGCGGGCTGGTCGAAGGCTACACCTTC | TRBV4-2 | NA | TRBJ1-2 | NA
CATRARGEDTQYF | TGTGCCACCAGAGCCCGGGGGGAAGATACGCAGTATTTT | TRBV24-1 | TRBD2 | TRBJ2-3 | NA
CASSLPYNEQFF | TGTGCCAGCAGCTTACCGTACAATGAGCAGTTCTTC | TRBV7-3 | NA | TRBJ2-1 | NA
CASSLFFGLAGDNEQFF | TGTGCCAGCAGTTTATTTTTTGGGTTAGCGGGAGACAATGAGCAGTTCTTC | TRBV27 | TRBD2 | TRBJ2-1 | NA
CASSPRTSADTQYF | TGCGCCAGCAGCCCCCGGACTAGCGCAGATACGCAGTATTTT | TRBV4-1 | TRBD2 | TRBJ2-3 | NA
CASSQDMNSNTYEQYF | TGTGCCAGCAGCCAAGATATGAACAGTAACACCTACGAGCAGTACTTC | TRBV3-1/TRBV3-2 | NA | TRBJ2-7 | NA
CASSPLGSYNEQFF | TGTGCCAGCAGCCCCCTCGGCTCCTACAATGAGCAGTTCTTC | TRBV7-9 | NA | TRBJ2-1 | NA
CASSPSGTSPHEQYF | TGTGCCAGCAGCCCCTCCGGGACTAGCCCCCACGAGCAGTACTTC | TRBV7-9 | TRBD2 | TRBJ2-7 | NA
CASSYGQGGYYGYTF | TGTGCCAGCAGCTATGGACAGGGGGGATACTATGGCTACACCTTC | TRBV6-5 | TRBD1 | TRBJ1-2 | many
CASSYSGQGADQPQHF | TGTGCCAGCAGTTACTCGGGGCAGGGGGCTGATCAGCCCCAGCATTTT | TRBV6-6 | TRBD1 | TRBJ1-5 | NA